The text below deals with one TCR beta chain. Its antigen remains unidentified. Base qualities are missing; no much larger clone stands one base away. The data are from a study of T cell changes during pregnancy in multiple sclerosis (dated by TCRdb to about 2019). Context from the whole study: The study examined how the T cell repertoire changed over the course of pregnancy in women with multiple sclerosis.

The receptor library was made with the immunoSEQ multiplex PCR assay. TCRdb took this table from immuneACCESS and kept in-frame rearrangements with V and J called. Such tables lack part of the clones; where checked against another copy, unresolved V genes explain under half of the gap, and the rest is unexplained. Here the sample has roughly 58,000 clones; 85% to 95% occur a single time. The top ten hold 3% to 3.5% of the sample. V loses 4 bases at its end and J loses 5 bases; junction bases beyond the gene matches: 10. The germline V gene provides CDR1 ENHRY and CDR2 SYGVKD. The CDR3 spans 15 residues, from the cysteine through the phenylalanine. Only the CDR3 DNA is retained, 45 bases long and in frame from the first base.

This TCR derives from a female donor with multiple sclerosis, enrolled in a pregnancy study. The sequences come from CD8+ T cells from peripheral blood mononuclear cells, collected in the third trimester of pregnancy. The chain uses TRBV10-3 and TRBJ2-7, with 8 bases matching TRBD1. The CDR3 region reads CAISAGGTGYHEQYF. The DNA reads TGTGCCATCAGTGCTGGGGGGACAGGCTACCACGAGCAGTACTTC.